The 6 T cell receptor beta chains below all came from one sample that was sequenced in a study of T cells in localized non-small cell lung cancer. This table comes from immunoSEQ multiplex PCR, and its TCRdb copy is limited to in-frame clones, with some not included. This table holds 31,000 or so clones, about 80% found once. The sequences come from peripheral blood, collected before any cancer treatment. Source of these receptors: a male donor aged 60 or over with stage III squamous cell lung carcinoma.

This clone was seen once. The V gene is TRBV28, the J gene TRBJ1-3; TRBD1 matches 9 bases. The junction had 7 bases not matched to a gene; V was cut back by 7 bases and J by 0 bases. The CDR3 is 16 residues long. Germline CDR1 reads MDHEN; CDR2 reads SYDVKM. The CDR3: CASNRGQIISGNTIYF. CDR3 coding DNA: TGTGCCAGCAACAGGGGGCAGATTATCTCTGGAAACACCATATATTTT.

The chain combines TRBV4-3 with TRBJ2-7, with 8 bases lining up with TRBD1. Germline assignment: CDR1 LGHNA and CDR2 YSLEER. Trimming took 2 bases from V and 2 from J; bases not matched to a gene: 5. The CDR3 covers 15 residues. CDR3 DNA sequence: TGCGCCAGCAGCCAATCCCTGGACAGGGCCTACGAGCAGTACTTC. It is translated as CASSQSLDRAYEQYF.

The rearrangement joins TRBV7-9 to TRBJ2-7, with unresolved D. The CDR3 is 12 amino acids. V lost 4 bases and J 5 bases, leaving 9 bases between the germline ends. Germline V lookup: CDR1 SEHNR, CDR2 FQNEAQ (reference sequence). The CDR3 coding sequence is TGTGCCAGCAGCTGGGTGACTCACGAGCAGTACTTC. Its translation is CASSWVTHEQYF.

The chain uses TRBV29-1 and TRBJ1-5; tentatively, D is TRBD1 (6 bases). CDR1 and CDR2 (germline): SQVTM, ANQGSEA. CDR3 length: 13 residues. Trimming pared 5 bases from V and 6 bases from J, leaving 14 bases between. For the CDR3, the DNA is TGCAGCGTTTCCGAAGGGGGTGGTCAGCCCCAGCATTTT. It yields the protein CSVSEGGGQPQHF.

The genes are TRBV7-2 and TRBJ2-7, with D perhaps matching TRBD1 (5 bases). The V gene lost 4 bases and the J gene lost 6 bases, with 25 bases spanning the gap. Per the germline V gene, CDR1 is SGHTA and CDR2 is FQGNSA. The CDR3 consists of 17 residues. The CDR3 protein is CASSSTQQQALFGEQYF. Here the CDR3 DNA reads TGTGCCAGCAGCTCGACCCAACAACAGGCCTTGTTTGGCGAGCAGTACTTC.

CDR3 bases: TGTGCCAGCTCTCTTTCCGCGGGCCGCTACGAGCAGTACTTC. This encodes CASSLSAGRYEQYF. The chain recombines TRBV18 with TRBJ2-7; possible D gene TRBD2, 5 bases. In germline, CDR1 is KGHSH, CDR2 LQKENI. The CDR3 is 14 residues long. V lost 6 bases and J lost 3, with 15 bases in between.